Below are 30 T cell receptor beta chains sequenced from a single sample in a study of cytomegalovirus exposure and HLA in healthy donors. The primer mix had 60 Vbeta and 13 Jbeta primers. Data came from immunoSEQ multiplex PCR; TCRdb stores just in-frame clones and leaves some out. This listing includes under 130,000 clones. Sequences were obtained from PBMCs. The receptors come from a man aged 35 to 55 in good health and CMV-seronegative.

The chain has TRBV6-1 and TRBJ1-2; D may be TRBD1 (6 bases). CDR1 MNHNS and CDR2 SASEGT come from the germline V gene. This CDR3 has 13 amino acids. V lost 8 bases to trimming and J lost 3 bases, with 13 bases between them. CDR3 amino acids: CASARAGDYGYTF. CDR3 nucleotides: TGTGCCAGCGCGAGGGCAGGGGACTATGGCTACACCTTC.

V gene TRBV6-5 combines with J gene TRBJ2-7; 14 positions match TRBD2. Per the germline V gene, CDR1 is MNHEY and CDR2 is SVGAGI. There are 15 residues in the CDR3. V lost 6 bases to trimming and J lost 2 bases; unmatched junction nucleotides: 3. CDR3 sequence (DNA): TGTGCCAGCAGCCGGGGACTAGCGGGGGCCTACGAGCAGTACTTC. Amino acid sequence: CASSRGLAGAYEQYF.

This chain connects TRBV18 to TRBJ1-2; 12 nucleotides line up with TRBD1. V lost 0 bases and J lost 2; bases outside the gene matches: 10. The germline CDR1 and CDR2 sequences are KGHSH and LQKENI. The CDR3 consists of 19 residues. The CDR3 spells CASSPPRGTGGALNYGYTF. The CDR3 DNA sequence: TGTGCCAGCTCACCACCCCGAGGGACAGGGGGCGCGTTAAACTATGGCTACACCTTC.

The chain is built from TRBV6-5 and TRBJ1-4; tentatively, D is TRBD1 (5 bases). Trimming left V 2 bases short and J 7 bases short, with 8 bases between. There are 13 residues in the CDR3. CDR1 is MNHEY and CDR2 is SVGAGI in the germline V gene. For the CDR3, the DNA is TGTGCCAGCAGTTACACAGGATTTGAAAAACTGTTTTTT. Translation gives CASSYTGFEKLFF.

The chain links TRBV6-6 to TRBJ2-7; the D gene is possibly TRBD1 (5 bases). V was trimmed by 8 bases and J by 3 bases, leaving 17 bases between them. The germline V gene encodes CDR1 MNHNY and CDR2 SVGAGI (reference sequence). The CDR3 runs to 14 residues. For the CDR3, the DNA is TGTGCCAGCGGACAAGACAGTTCTGACTACGAGCAGTACTTC. Encoded protein: CASGQDSSDYEQYF.

The chain recombines TRBV9 with TRBJ1-5; no definite D call. In germline, CDR1 is SGDLS, CDR2 YYNGEE. V lost 4 bases and J 0 bases, leaving 11 bases between the germline ends. This CDR3 is 15 amino acids long. CDR3 DNA: TGTGCCAGCAGCCCACGAGGGAATAGCAATCAGCCCCAGCATTTT. It translates to CASSPRGNSNQPQHF.

J is TRBJ2-7 and V is TRBV6-6; weak D call: TRBD1 (6 bases). Trimming took 6 bases from V and 1 from J, leaving 16 bases between them. The CDR3 totals 15 residues. From germline, CDR1 is MNHNY and CDR2 SVGAGI (reference sequence). CDR3 residues: CASRDFPGVSYEQYF. The DNA of the CDR3 is TGTGCCAGCAGAGACTTTCCAGGGGTATCCTACGAGCAGTACTTC.

This chain connects TRBV30 to TRBJ2-5; 7 bases agree with TRBD2. Trimming took 0 bases from V and 7 from J; bases not matched to a gene: 14. Germline CDR1 GTSNPN, CDR2 SVGIG (reference sequence). The CDR3 spans 16 residues. The CDR3 loop is CAWSVGVAGRIGTQYF. CDR3 sequence (DNA): TGTGCCTGGAGTGTGGGGGTAGCGGGTCGTATAGGGACCCAGTACTTC.

The rearrangement joins TRBV13 to TRBJ2-3, with a tentative D call TRBD1 (6 bases). CDR3 length: 15 residues. V lost 5 bases and J 5 bases, leaving 17 bases between the germline ends. Germline V gene lookup returns CDR1 PRHDT and CDR2 FYEKMQ (reference sequence). The CDR3 DNA follows: TGTGCCAGCAGCCACAACGCAGGGGTCCGAGATACGCAGTATTTT. Protein sequence: CASSHNAGVRDTQYF.

The rearrangement uses TRBV9 and TRBJ2-1; D perhaps matches TRBD2 (6 bases). Germline loops: CDR1 SGDLS, CDR2 YYNGEE. This CDR3 region has 16 residues. Trimming cost V 4 bases and J 2 bases, with 16 bases left between them. The CDR3 spells CASSTPRGGTYNEQFF. CDR3 bases: TGTGCCAGCAGCACCCCTCGGGGAGGCACCTACAATGAGCAGTTCTTC.

J is TRBJ2-1 and V is TRBV29-1; D possibly corresponds to TRBD1 (6 bases). The germline V and J ends were trimmed by 6 bases and 7 bases, with 13 bases remaining between them. Germline assignment: CDR1 SQVTM and CDR2 ANQGSEA. This CDR3 has 12 amino acids. The CDR3 loop is CSVGQFLNEQFF. CDR3 in DNA: TGCAGCGTCGGACAGTTTCTAAATGAGCAGTTCTTC.

This chain joins TRBV2 and TRBJ1-2, with TRBD1 matching over 12 bases. In germline, CDR1 is SNHLY, CDR2 FYNNEI. J lost 6 bases, V lost 9 bases, and 8 bases had no gene match. This CDR3 has 14 residues. CDR3 in amino acids: CARGTGTGGDGYTF. CDR3 DNA sequence: TGTGCCAGGGGGACCGGGACAGGGGGCGATGGCTACACCTTC.

The chain couples TRBV6-1 to TRBJ1-2; D call uncertain. CDR1 is MNHNS and CDR2 is SASEGT in the germline V gene. CDR3 size: 13 residues. V dropped 2 bases and J dropped 7 bases, with 11 bases sitting between them. For the CDR3, the DNA is TGTGCCAGCAGTGAAATAGGAGAACGTGGCTACACCTTC. It yields the protein CASSEIGERGYTF.

The chain's CDR3 is CASSLGARTVEAFF. The CDR3 bases are TGTGCCAGCAGCTTAGGGGCGCGGACAGTTGAAGCTTTCTTT. V and J are TRBV7-9 and TRBJ1-1; tentative D call: TRBD1 (6 bases). This CDR3 comprises 14 residues. V lost 1 base and J 7 bases, leaving 13 bases between the germline ends. The germline CDR1 and CDR2 sequences are SEHNR and FQNEAQ (reference sequence).

The chain links TRBV5-4 to TRBJ2-7; 8 bases are shared with TRBD1. Trimming at V came to 2 bases and at J to 4 bases, leaving 11 bases not matched to a gene. The CDR3 has 16 amino acids. CDR1 is SGHNT and CDR2 is YYREEE in the germline V gene (reference sequence). The CDR3 protein is CASSFRQGTPAYEQYF. DNA for the CDR3: TGTGCCAGCAGCTTTAGACAGGGGACGCCCGCTTACGAGCAGTACTTC.

V usage is TRBV7-2 and J usage is TRBJ1-5; tentatively, D is TRBD1 (6 bases). This CDR3 has 12 residues. The ends were cut back, 4 bases at V and 8 bases at J, with 9 bases in the middle. Germline-derived CDR1 and CDR2 are SGHTA and FQGNSA. The CDR3 sequence: CASSSQGKPQHF. The CDR3, as DNA: TGTGCCAGCAGCTCACAGGGTAAGCCCCAGCATTTT.

The J gene is TRBJ2-7, the V gene TRBV7-2; 9 bases map to TRBD1. The junction had 13 bases not matched to a gene; V was cut back by 5 bases and J by 2 bases. CDR1 is SGHTA and CDR2 is FQGNSA in the germline V gene. This CDR3 region has 17 residues. CDR3 nucleotide sequence: TGTGCCAGCAGCGAAGGCTACAGGGGGCGAAGCACCTACGAGCAGTACTTC. This codes for CASSEGYRGRSTYEQYF. The full variable domain, with the rest looked up from reference TRBV7-2 and TRBJ2-7, is GAGVSQSPSNKVTEKGKDVELRCDPISGHTALYWYRQSLGQGLEFLIYFQGNSAPDKSGLPSDRFSAERTGGSVSTLTIQRTQQEDSAVYLCASSEGYRGRSTYEQYFGPGTRLTVT.

The rearrangement links TRBV5-1 to TRBJ1-5, with D unclear. The CDR3 contains 15 residues. Germline CDR1 reads SGHRS; CDR2 reads YFSETQ. Trimming cost V 0 bases and J 4 bases, with 11 bases left between them. Here the CDR3 DNA reads TGCGCCAGCAGCTTGGGCGGAACGCAAAATCAGCCCCAGCATTTT. It specifies CASSLGGTQNQPQHF.

The V gene is TRBV27, the J gene TRBJ2-1; D perhaps matches TRBD1 (6 bases). From germline, CDR1 is MNHEY and CDR2 SMNVEV (reference sequence). The CDR3 sequence is 14 residues long. Trimming removed 5 bases at V and 10 bases at J, with 18 bases between. The CDR3 region is CASSPQPSGEEQFF. CDR3 bases: TGTGCCAGCAGTCCCCAGCCCTCAGGGGAAGAGCAGTTCTTC.

V usage is TRBV10-1 and J usage is TRBJ2-5; D uncertain. Trimming cost V 4 bases and J 3 bases, with 9 bases left between them. The CDR3 has 13 residues. Germline CDR1 WNHNN, CDR2 SYGVQD (reference sequence). CDR3 sequence: CASSGWAKETQYF. DNA of the CDR3: TGCGCCAGCAGTGGGTGGGCCAAAGAGACCCAGTACTTC.

J is TRBJ1-1 and V is TRBV6-5; D uncertain. V was shortened by 5 bases and J by 1 base, with 14 bases between the two germline ends. There are 15 residues in the CDR3. Germline CDR1 is MNHEY and CDR2 is SVGAGI. The CDR3, as DNA: TGTGCCAGCAGTCACCCTGATGGGCCGAACACTGAAGCTTTCTTT. This codes for CASSHPDGPNTEAFF.

The chain links TRBV27 to TRBJ2-2; 10 positions match TRBD2. The germline V gene encodes CDR1 MNHEY and CDR2 SMNVEV (reference sequence). The CDR3 sequence is 16 residues long. The junction had 12 bases not matched to a gene; V was cut back by 8 bases and J by 6 bases. The CDR3 coding sequence is TGTGCCAGCTCCCGTAGGGCTAGCGGGAGTTCCGGGGAGCTGTTTTTT. It encodes CASSRRASGSSGELFF.

As regards this clone: The sample holds other DNA sequences that translate to the same CDR3. The V and J genes are TRBV7-2 and TRBJ2-7, with 8 bases identical to TRBD1. J gave up 2 bases and V 4 bases, and 1 base lay outside the gene matches. CDR1 SGHTA and CDR2 FQGNSA come from the germline V gene. CDR3 length: 13 amino acids. In nucleotides, the CDR3 is TGTGCCAGCAGCTCACAGGGGGCCTACGAGCAGTACTTC. As protein: CASSSQGAYEQYF.

The J gene is TRBJ2-1, the V gene TRBV5-4; 7 bases agree with TRBD2. The CDR3 length is 15 residues. Trimming at V came to 4 bases and at J to 2 bases, leaving 6 bases not matched to a gene. Per germline, CDR1 SGHNT and CDR2 YYREEE (reference sequence). This CDR3 reads CASSGGGGAYNEQFF. The DNA for the CDR3 is TGTGCCAGCAGCGGCGGGGGTGGCGCCTACAATGAGCAGTTCTTC.

The chain joins TRBV18 to TRBJ2-5, with TRBD1 matching over 11 bases. V was pared by 1 base and J by 4 bases, with 5 bases of the junction left unmatched. Germline V CDR1 and CDR2: KGHSH, LQKENI. The CDR3 has 16 residues. The CDR3 reads CASSPLGTGGRETQYF. DNA for the CDR3: TGTGCCAGCTCACCACTTGGGACAGGGGGGCGAGAGACCCAGTACTTC.

The gene calls are TRBV9 and TRBJ1-4, with D possibly TRBD1 on 5 matching bases. Germline CDR1 SGDLS, CDR2 YYNGEE. The CDR3 is 15 amino acids. Deletions cut 4 bases from V and 8 bases from J, with 18 bases between. The CDR3 DNA follows: TGTGCCAGCAGCCCTAGGGAGGGGTTAGCCGAAAAACTGTTTTTT. Translating it yields CASSPREGLAEKLFF.

The genes are TRBV11-2 and TRBJ1-1; possible D gene TRBD1, 6 bases. Germline assignment: CDR1 SGHAT and CDR2 FQNNGV. Trimming pared 2 bases from V and 7 bases from J, leaving 17 bases between. This CDR3 contains 15 residues. The CDR3 bases are TGTGCCAGCAGCTTATTCAGGGGCGCAGATCGTGAAGCTTTCTTT. It encodes CASSLFRGADREAFF.

The chain links TRBV5-1 to TRBJ2-1; 10 positions agree with TRBD1. The CDR3 covers 15 residues. V shed 3 bases and J 9 bases; nucleotides not matched to a gene: 9. Germline V CDR1 and CDR2: SGHRS, YFSETQ. CDR3 amino acids: CASSWGTGAVGEQFF. CDR3 bases: TGCGCCAGCAGCTGGGGGACAGGGGCGGTGGGTGAGCAGTTCTTC.

V and J are TRBV5-6 and TRBJ2-7, with 11 bases lining up with TRBD2. Looked up from germline, CDR1 is SGHDT and CDR2 is YYEEEE. This CDR3 is built from 16 residues. Losses at the gene ends were 1 base for V and 10 bases for J; bases not matched to a gene: 13. This chain's CDR3 is CASSLNSGRALQVQYF. The CDR3 nucleotides read TGTGCCAGCAGCTTGAATAGCGGGAGGGCCCTTCAGGTTCAGTACTTC.

This sequence joins TRBV28 and TRBJ2-1; 14 nucleotides agree with TRBD2. From germline, CDR1 is MDHEN and CDR2 SYDVKM. This CDR3 has 18 residues. J gave up 4 bases and V 6 bases, and 11 bases lay outside the gene matches. The CDR3 spells CASRDGLAGGGAYNEQFF. CDR3 in DNA: TGTGCCAGCAGAGACGGACTAGCGGGAGGAGGTGCGTACAATGAGCAGTTCTTC.